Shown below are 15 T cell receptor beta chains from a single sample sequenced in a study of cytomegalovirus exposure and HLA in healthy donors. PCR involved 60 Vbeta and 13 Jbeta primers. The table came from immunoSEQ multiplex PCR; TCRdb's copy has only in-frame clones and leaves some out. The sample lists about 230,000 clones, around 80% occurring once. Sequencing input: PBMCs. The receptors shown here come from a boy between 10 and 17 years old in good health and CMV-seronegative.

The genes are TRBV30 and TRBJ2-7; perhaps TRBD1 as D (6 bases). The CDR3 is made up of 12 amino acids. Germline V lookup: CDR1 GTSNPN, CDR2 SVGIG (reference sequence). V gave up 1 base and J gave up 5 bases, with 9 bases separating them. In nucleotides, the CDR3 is TGTGCCTGGAGTGGGCAGGGGCACGAGCAGTACTTC. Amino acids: CAWSGQGHEQYF.

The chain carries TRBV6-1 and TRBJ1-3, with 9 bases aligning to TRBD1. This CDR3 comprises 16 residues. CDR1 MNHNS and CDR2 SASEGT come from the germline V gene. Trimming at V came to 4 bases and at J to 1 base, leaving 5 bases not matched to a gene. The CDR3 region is CASSVQGARSGNTIYF. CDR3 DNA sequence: TGTGCCAGCAGTGTACAGGGGGCAAGATCTGGAAACACCATATATTTT.

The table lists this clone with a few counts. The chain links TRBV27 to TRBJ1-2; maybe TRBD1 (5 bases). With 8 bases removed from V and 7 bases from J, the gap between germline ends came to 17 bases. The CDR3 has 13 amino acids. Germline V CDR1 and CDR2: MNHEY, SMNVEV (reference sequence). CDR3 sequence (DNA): TGTGCCAGCGATTTTAGGGCGGGGGGTGGCTACACCTTC. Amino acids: CASDFRAGGGYTF.

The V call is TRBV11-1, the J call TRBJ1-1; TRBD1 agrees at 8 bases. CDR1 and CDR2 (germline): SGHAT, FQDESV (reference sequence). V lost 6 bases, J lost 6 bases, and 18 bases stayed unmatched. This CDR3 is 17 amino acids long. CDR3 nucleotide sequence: TGTGCCAGCAGTCAGGCTGGCAGGGGGCGCCGTAGCGCTGAAGCTTTCTTT. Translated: CASSQAGRGRRSAEAFF.

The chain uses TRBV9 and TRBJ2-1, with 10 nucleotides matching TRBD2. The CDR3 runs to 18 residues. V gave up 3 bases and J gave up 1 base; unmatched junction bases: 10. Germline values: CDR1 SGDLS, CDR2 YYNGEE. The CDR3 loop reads CASSDPESGGASYNEQFF. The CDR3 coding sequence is TGTGCCAGCAGCGATCCTGAGAGCGGGGGGGCATCCTACAATGAGCAGTTCTTC.

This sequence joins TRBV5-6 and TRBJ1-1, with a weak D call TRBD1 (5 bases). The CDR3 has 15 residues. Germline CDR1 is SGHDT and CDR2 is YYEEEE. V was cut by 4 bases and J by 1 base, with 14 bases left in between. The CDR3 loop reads CASSAEPQGNTEAFF. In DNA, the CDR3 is TGTGCCAGCAGCGCGGAGCCTCAGGGGAACACTGAAGCTTTCTTT.

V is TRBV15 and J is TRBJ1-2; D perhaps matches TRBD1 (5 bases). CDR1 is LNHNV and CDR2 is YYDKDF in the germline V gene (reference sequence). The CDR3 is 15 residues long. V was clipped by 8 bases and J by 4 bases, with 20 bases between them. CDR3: CATSGPGGRGYGYTF. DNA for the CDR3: TGTGCCACCTCAGGCCCGGGGGGAAGGGGCTATGGCTACACCTTC.

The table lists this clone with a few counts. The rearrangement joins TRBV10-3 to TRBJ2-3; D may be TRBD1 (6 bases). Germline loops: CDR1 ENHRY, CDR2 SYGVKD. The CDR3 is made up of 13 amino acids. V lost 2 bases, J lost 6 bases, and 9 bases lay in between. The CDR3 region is CAISENREDTQYF. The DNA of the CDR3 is TGTGCCATCAGTGAGAACAGGGAGGATACGCAGTATTTT.

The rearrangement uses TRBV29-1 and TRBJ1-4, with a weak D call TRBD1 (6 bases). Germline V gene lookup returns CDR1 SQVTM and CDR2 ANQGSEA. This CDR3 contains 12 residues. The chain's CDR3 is CRRDNEHEKLFF. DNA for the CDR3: TGCAGACGGGACAACGAGCATGAAAAACTGTTTTTT.

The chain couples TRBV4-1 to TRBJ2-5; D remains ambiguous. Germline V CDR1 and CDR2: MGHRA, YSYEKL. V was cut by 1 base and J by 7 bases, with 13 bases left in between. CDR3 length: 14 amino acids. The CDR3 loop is CASSQVAVVGTQYF. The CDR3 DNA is TGCGCCAGCAGCCAAGTGGCGGTAGTTGGGACCCAGTACTTC.

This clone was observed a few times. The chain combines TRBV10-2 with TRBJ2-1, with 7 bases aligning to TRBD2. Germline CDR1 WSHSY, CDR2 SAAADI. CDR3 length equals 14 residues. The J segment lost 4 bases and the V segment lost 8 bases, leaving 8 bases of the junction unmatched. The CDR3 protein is CASRPGGSYNEQFF. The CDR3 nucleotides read TGCGCCAGCCGACCGGGAGGATCTTACAATGAGCAGTTCTTC.

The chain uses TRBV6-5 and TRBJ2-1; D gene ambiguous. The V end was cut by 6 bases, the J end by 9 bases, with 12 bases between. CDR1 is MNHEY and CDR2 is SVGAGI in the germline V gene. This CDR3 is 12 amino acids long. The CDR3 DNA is TGTGCCAGCAGAACACCCTCTCGTGAGCAGTTCTTC. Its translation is CASRTPSREQFF.

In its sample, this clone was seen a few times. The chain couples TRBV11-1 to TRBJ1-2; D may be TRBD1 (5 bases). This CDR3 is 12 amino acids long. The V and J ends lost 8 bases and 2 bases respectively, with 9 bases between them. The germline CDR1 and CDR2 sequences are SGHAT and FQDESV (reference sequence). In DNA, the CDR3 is TGTGCCAGCGATTCAGGGAACTATGGCTACACCTTC. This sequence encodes CASDSGNYGYTF.

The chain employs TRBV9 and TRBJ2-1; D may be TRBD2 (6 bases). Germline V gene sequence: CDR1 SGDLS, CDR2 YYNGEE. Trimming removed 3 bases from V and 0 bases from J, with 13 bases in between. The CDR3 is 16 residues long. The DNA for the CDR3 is TGTGCCAGCAGCGGACTAGGCTGGAGCTCCTACAATGAGCAGTTCTTC. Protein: CASSGLGWSSYNEQFF.

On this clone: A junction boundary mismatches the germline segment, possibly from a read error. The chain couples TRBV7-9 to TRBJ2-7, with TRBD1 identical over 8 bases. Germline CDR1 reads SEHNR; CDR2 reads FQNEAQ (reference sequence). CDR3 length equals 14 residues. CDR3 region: CSSSYSGQGDVGYF. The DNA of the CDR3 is TGTTCCAGCAGCTACTCCGGACAGGGAGACGTTGGGTACTTC. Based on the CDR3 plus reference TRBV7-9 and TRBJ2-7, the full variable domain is DTGVSQNPRHKITKRGQNVTFRCDPISEHNRLYWYRQTLGQGPEFLTYFQNEAQLEKSRLLSDRFSAERPKGSFSTLEIQRTEQGDSAMYLCSSSYSGQGDVGYFGPGTRLTVT.